This T cell receptor (beta chain) was documented in a study of cytomegalovirus exposure and HLA in healthy donors. As for the study in general: An earlier analysis found fewer than 140 million unique TCR beta sequences from approximately 170 million T cells. Study results and limitations: In a later analysis, HLA-associated beta chains showed higher expansion and lower generation probabilities than comparable chains. Among TCR beta chains, those listed as cytomegalovirus-associated numbered over 150.

Comment on this clone: What it recognizes is unknown.

Though probably carrying unrecorded immune exposures, donors were nominally healthy at sampling. The CDR3 is 15 residues long. The V segment lost 4 bases and the J segment 4 bases; nucleotides outside the gene matches: 7. The germline V gene encodes CDR1 PRHDT and CDR2 FYEKMQ (reference sequence). PCR employed 60 Vbeta and 13 Jbeta primers. The table came from immunoSEQ multiplex PCR; TCRdb's copy has only in-frame clones and leaves some out. Of some 200,000 clones listed, almost 70% are singletons. The genes are TRBV13 and TRBJ2-7; 10 bases are shared with TRBD1. The receptor comes from a middle-aged man in good health and CMV-seropositive. Sequenced material: PBMCs. CDR3 in amino acids: CASSSPGQGIYEQYF. CDR3 coding DNA: TGTGCCAGCAGCTCTCCGGGACAGGGGATTTACGAGCAGTACTTC.